This T cell receptor (beta chain) was observed in a study of neurological immune-mediated disorders. In this sample, this clonotype turned up many times. Its antigen is not identified. General study findings and limits: Phylogenetic grouping assigned the repertoires of 18 of 34 multiple sclerosis patients to a single related-CDR3 cluster, which may represent a signature.

TCRdb reprocessed the 5' RACE reads via MiXCR and lists one record per CDR3 protein. The sample has about 88,000 distinct CDR3 sequences; 3% to 4% are singletons. This CDR3 is 16 amino acids long. Germline V lookup: CDR1 ENHRY, CDR2 SYGVKD. J gave up 7 bases and V 3 bases, and 5 bases lay outside the gene matches. The sequence was collected from a woman aged 18-29 years with multiple sclerosis. The chain employs TRBV10-3 and TRBJ2-1; 14 nucleotides match TRBD2. Material for sequencing was PBMCs. The CDR3 is CAISDPGTSGSNEQFF. The CDR3 DNA follows: TGTGCCATCAGTGACCCCGGGACTAGCGGGAGTAATGAGCAGTTCTTC.